Following are 24 T cell receptor beta chains from one sample sequenced in a study of CD8 T cells in ankylosing spondylitis. TCRdb used MiXCR to reprocess the 5' RACE reads, holding one entry per CDR3 protein. The sample consists of about 220,000 distinct CDR3 sequences, about 10% of them appearing once. Material: blood, either unsorted or a sorted T cell fraction (not recorded which). These receptor sequences come from a male donor with ankylosing spondylitis or in good health (not recorded which).

This clonotype came up many times. The chain has TRBV5-1 and TRBJ2-1; D may correspond to TRBD1 or TRBD2 (6 bases each). The CDR3 totals 17 residues. Germline lookup yields CDR1 SGHRS and CDR2 YFSETQ. V lost 0 bases to trimming and J lost 7 bases, with 20 bases between them. This CDR3 reads CASSLEPGAGRENEQFF. The CDR3 DNA is TGCGCCAGCAGCTTGGAGCCGGGGGCAGGGAGAGAAAATGAGCAGTTCTTC.

This clonotype was detected ten times or more. The chain links TRBV29-1 to TRBJ1-1; D gene ambiguous. Trimming removed 1 base from V and 10 bases from J, with 13 bases in between. CDR3 length: 12 amino acids. Germline-derived CDR1 and CDR2 are SQVTM and ANQGSEA. CDR3 in DNA: TGCAGCGTTGAAGCCGCCGGGCCGGGAGCTTTCTTT. It is translated as CSVEAAGPGAFF.

The sample holds many counts of this clonotype. This rearrangement joins TRBV28 to TRBJ1-5; D unresolved. Per the germline V gene, CDR1 is MDHEN and CDR2 is SYDVKM. This CDR3 comprises 12 residues. V lost 8 bases, J lost 0 bases, and 5 bases lay in between. The CDR3 is CASLSSNQPQHF. The CDR3 DNA is TGTGCCAGCCTCAGTAGCAATCAGCCCCAGCATTTT.

This clonotype was counted between two and nine times. V usage is TRBV27 and J usage is TRBJ2-7; D may correspond to TRBD1 or TRBD2 (5 bases each). V was pared by 2 bases and J by 2 bases, with 19 bases between. Per germline, CDR1 MNHEY and CDR2 SMNVEV (reference sequence). This CDR3 is built from 17 residues. The CDR3 here is CASSLSSRGRAPYEQYF. The CDR3 region has the DNA TGTGCCAGCAGTTTAAGCTCGAGGGGAAGGGCCCCCTACGAGCAGTACTTC.

With regard to this clonotype: Given a much more abundant clone one base away, this may be a read error. The gene calls are TRBV5-6 and TRBJ2-7; 8 bases match TRBD1. This CDR3 comprises 14 residues. Germline V gene data show CDR1 as SGHDT and CDR2 as YYEEEE. The CDR3 DNA follows: TGTGCCAGCAGCTACTTCGACAGGGGACACGATCAGTACTTC. Encoded protein: CASSYFDRGHDQYF.

This clonotype was recorded a few times. This chain joins TRBV9 and TRBJ2-1; 13 positions agree with TRBD2. The trim removed 6 bases at V and 6 bases at J, leaving 12 bases unmatched. This CDR3 is 17 amino acids long. Germline assignment: CDR1 SGDLS and CDR2 YYNGEE. In DNA form, the CDR3 reads TGTGCCAGCAACCCCTGGACTAGCGGGGGTGTAGGCAATGAGCAGTTCTTC. Protein: CASNPWTSGGVGNEQFF.

This clonotype was counted ten times or more. This chain joins TRBV20-1 and TRBJ2-7, with D perhaps matching TRBD1 or TRBD2 (5 bases each). This CDR3 region has 16 residues. Germline assignment: CDR1 DFQATT and CDR2 SNEGSKA (reference sequence). Trimming removed 5 bases at V and 2 bases at J, with 22 bases between. The CDR3 sequence: CSAVPDLGTRTYEQYF. The CDR3 bases are TGCAGTGCTGTGCCTGATCTGGGGACCCGCACCTACGAGCAGTACTTC.

This clonotype came up many times. The chain employs TRBV6-1 and TRBJ2-3; 9 bases are a match to TRBD2. Germline values: CDR1 MNHNS, CDR2 SASEGT. V lost 8 bases to trimming and J lost 6 bases; unmatched junction nucleotides: 12. The CDR3 runs 15 residues. The CDR3 DNA sequence: TGTGCCAGCTCCTCGGGAAGCGGGGGGATTGATACGCAGTATTTT. Protein sequence: CASSSGSGGIDTQYF.

This clonotype was seen a handful of times. The chain combines TRBV29-1 with TRBJ1-1, with 9 bases aligning to TRBD1. CDR3 length equals 14 residues. Germline CDR1 reads SQVTM; CDR2 reads ANQGSEA. V was clipped by 4 bases and J by 5 bases; unmatched bases: 8. The CDR3 nucleotides are TGCAGCGTTGGACAGGGGGGTTCGGAAACTGAAGCTTTCTTT. It is translated as CSVGQGGSETEAFF.

This clonotype was seen repeatedly, ten times or more. The CDR3 sequence is CASRISHLRGTEAFF. DNA of the CDR3: TGTGCCAGCAGAATTTCCCATCTCCGGGGCACTGAAGCTTTCTTT. The rearrangement uses TRBV28 and TRBJ1-1, with D unclear. Trimming shortened V by 6 bases and J by 4 bases, and 18 bases separated the two germline ends. The CDR3 spans 15 residues. Germline CDR1 reads MDHEN; CDR2 reads SYDVKM.

This clonotype occurred many times. The gene calls are TRBV7-2 and TRBJ2-2; 11 positions match TRBD1. V lost 4 bases to trimming and J lost 4 bases; unmatched junction nucleotides: 5. Germline CDR1 reads SGHTA; CDR2 reads FQGNSA. The CDR3 extends over 16 amino acids. The CDR3 loop is CASSSSGTGGTGELFF. CDR3 DNA: TGTGCCAGCAGCTCTTCCGGGACAGGGGGCACCGGGGAGCTGTTTTTT.

V usage is TRBV20-1 and J usage is TRBJ2-1, with 8 positions matching TRBD1. CDR1 and CDR2 (germline): DFQATT, SNEGSKA (reference sequence). The CDR3 spans 15 residues. V lost 2 bases to trimming and J lost 3 bases; unmatched junction nucleotides: 6. The CDR3 loop reads CSARRFGTGYNEQFF. In nucleotides, the CDR3 is TGCAGTGCTAGAAGGTTCGGGACAGGCTACAATGAGCAGTTCTTC.

This clonotype was seen many times. This chain links TRBV5-1 with TRBJ1-2; 7 bases agree with TRBD1. The ends lost 4 bases at V and 2 bases at J; junction bases unmatched: 2. Germline V lookup: CDR1 SGHRS, CDR2 YFSETQ. The CDR3 consists of 13 residues. The CDR3 region is CASSTGENYGYTF. The DNA for the CDR3 is TGCGCCAGCAGCACAGGGGAAAACTATGGCTACACCTTC.

This clonotype occurred many times. The CDR3 sequence is CASSSSWETQYF. CDR3 coding DNA: TGTGCCAGCAGCTCCAGTTGGGAGACCCAGTACTTC. The V call is TRBV7-9, the J call TRBJ2-5, with D uncertain. Germline V lookup: CDR1 SEHNR, CDR2 FQNEAQ (reference sequence). There are 12 residues in the CDR3. Deletions cut 4 bases from V and 5 bases from J, with 8 bases between.

There are many counts of this clonotype. The rearrangement uses TRBV7-9 and TRBJ1-2; D gene unclear. V lost 0 bases, J lost 6 bases, and 5 bases lay in between. Germline lookup yields CDR1 SEHNR and CDR2 FQNEAQ (reference sequence). There are 12 residues in the CDR3. CDR3 coding DNA: TGTGCCAGCAGCTTAGCGGGGAATGGCTACACCTTC. The encoded protein is CASSLAGNGYTF.

A few counts support this clonotype. The V and J genes are TRBV7-8 and TRBJ1-4; D is unclear. The CDR3 has 11 residues. Germline V gene lookup returns CDR1 SGHVS and CDR2 FQNEAQ. V was trimmed by 3 bases and J by 7 bases, leaving 3 bases between them. The CDR3 reads CASSFSEKLFF. For the CDR3, the DNA is TGTGCCAGCAGCTTTAGTGAAAAACTGTTTTTT.

This clonotype was observed a handful of times. The V call is TRBV20-1, the J call TRBJ2-5, with D unclear. This CDR3 comprises 12 residues. Germline-derived CDR1 and CDR2 are DFQATT and SNEGSKA (reference sequence). Trimming stripped 7 bases from V and 0 bases from J, with 9 bases between. CDR3 nucleotide sequence: TGCAGTGGTTCGATGAACCAAGAGACCCAGTACTTC. Protein product: CSGSMNQETQYF.

In its sample, this clonotype was seen a few times. This sequence joins TRBV5-1 and TRBJ2-5; possibly TRBD2 for D (7 bases). Trimming took off 0 bases at V and 1 base at J, with 13 bases between the two ends. Germline V gives CDR1 SGHRS, CDR2 YFSETQ. The CDR3 is made up of 16 amino acids. This CDR3 reads CASSLAGGGSQETQYF. DNA for the CDR3: TGCGCCAGCAGCTTGGCCGGCGGGGGCTCCCAAGAGACCCAGTACTTC.

The chain couples TRBV3-1 to TRBJ2-1; D uncertain. The germline V and J ends were trimmed by 2 bases and 1 base, with 12 bases remaining between them. CDR3 length equals 16 residues. Germline lookup yields CDR1 LGHDT and CDR2 YNNKEL (reference sequence). The CDR3 here is CASSQSAAGSYNEQFF. The CDR3 DNA follows: TGTGCCAGCAGCCAAAGCGCGGCAGGATCCTACAATGAGCAGTTCTTC.

This clonotype has ten or more counts. The chain is built from TRBV12-3 or TRBV12-4 and TRBJ2-3; 10 bases fit TRBD2. With 8 bases clipped from V and 4 bases from J, the junction kept 6 bases outside the gene matches. CDR3 size: 14 residues. The CDR3 region has the DNA TGTGCCAGCGGCGGTCTAGCGGGGGCAGATACGCAGTATTTT. It specifies CASGGLAGADTQYF.

Many counts were recorded for this clonotype. The V gene is TRBV20-1, the J gene TRBJ2-7; 7 nucleotides match TRBD1. The J segment lost 3 bases and the V segment lost 5 bases, leaving 4 bases of the junction unmatched. The CDR3 has 12 amino acids. The germline V gene has CDR1 DFQATT and CDR2 SNEGSKA (reference sequence). This CDR3 reads CSAPDRVYEQYF. The CDR3 bases are TGCAGTGCTCCAGACAGGGTCTACGAGCAGTACTTC.

This clonotype was seen many times. This chain uses TRBV28 with TRBJ2-7; D is possibly TRBD1 (5 bases). The CDR3 loop spans 14 amino acids. Germline V gene sequence: CDR1 MDHEN, CDR2 SYDVKM. Trimming took 3 bases from V and 5 from J, leaving 14 bases between them. CDR3 sequence reads: CASSFAGIANEQYF. The DNA for the CDR3 is TGTGCCAGCAGTTTTGCAGGGATCGCAAACGAGCAGTACTTC. Complete variable domain (other parts from reference TRBV28 and TRBJ2-7): DVKVTQSSRYLVKRTGEKVFLECVQDMDHENMFWYRQDPGLGLRLIYFSYDVKMKEKGDIPEGYSVSREKKERFSLILESASTNQTSMYLCASSFAGIANEQYFGPGTRLTVT.

This clonotype has just a few counts. This rearrangement joins TRBV5-1 to TRBJ2-7, with D maybe TRBD1 (6 bases). CDR1 SGHRS and CDR2 YFSETQ come from the germline V gene. The CDR3 has 15 amino acids. The ends were cut back, 3 bases at V and 0 bases at J, with 13 bases in the middle. CDR3 nucleotide sequence: TGCGCCAGCAGCTATAGACAGGTTGGCTCCTACGAGCAGTACTTC. Protein sequence: CASSYRQVGSYEQYF.

This clonotype was counted only a few times. The chain carries TRBV5-6 and TRBJ2-7; 10 positions match TRBD2. The CDR3 loop spans 15 amino acids. V lost 3 bases and J lost 0; bases outside the gene matches: 3. Germline assignment: CDR1 SGHDT and CDR2 YYEEEE. Here the CDR3 reads CASSSGLAASYEQYF. The CDR3 nucleotides read TGTGCCAGCAGCTCCGGACTAGCGGCCTCCTACGAGCAGTACTTC.